This note documents a single T cell receptor beta chain sequence. Per the study methods: Reference gene primer amplification yielded estimated nucleated cell counts. Clones were read by immunoSEQ multiplex PCR, and TCRdb kept only the in-frame ones, dropping some. The V and J calls and the clone size are those of that table, but D and trimming were determined from the DNA. Among approximately 400,000 clones listed, roughly 80% were seen once. This CDR3 is 14 amino acids long. CDR1 DFQATT and CDR2 SNEGSKA come from the germline V gene (reference sequence). Trimming cost V 3 bases and J 2 bases, with 14 bases left between them. These data originate in a study of blood T cell repertoires in COVID-19. Study at large: Researchers got acute and convalescent COVID-19 samples from the United States, Italy and Spain. In each case, the material was cDNA or gDNA derived from T cells, B-cell-depleted T cells, or PBMCs.

Sequencing was carried out using peripheral blood. This TCR derives from a human donor with acute or convalescent COVID-19. The donor label of this sample is uncertain. This chain uses TRBV20-1 with TRBJ2-7, with a possible D match to TRBD2 (6 bases). CDR3 in amino acids: CSASSGIPAYEQYF. In DNA form, the CDR3 reads TGCAGTGCTAGTAGCGGCATCCCCGCCTACGAGCAGTACTTC.